Shown below are 32 T cell receptor beta chains from a single sample sequenced in a study of T cell responses to AZD1222 COVID-19 vaccine. Data came from immunoSEQ multiplex PCR; TCRdb stores just in-frame clones and leaves some out. The data show 100,000 to 150,000 clones, 85% to 90% seen once. Sequences were derived from peripheral blood, sampled on day 0 of AZD1222 vaccination. These receptors were obtained from an adult in good health.

The chain carries TRBV18 and TRBJ1-1; 9 bases match TRBD1. The V gene's germline CDR1 is KGHSH and CDR2 LQKENI. With V trimmed by 3 bases and J by 5 bases, 4 bases remained unmatched. The CDR3 contains 14 residues. The CDR3, as DNA: TGTGCCAGCTCACCCCGGGACAGGGAAACTGAAGCTTTCTTT. It translates to CASSPRDRETEAFF.

The chain couples TRBV19 to TRBJ2-1, with TRBD2 as a possible D gene (6 bases). The ends were cut back, 7 bases at V and 7 bases at J, with 17 bases in the middle. The CDR3 has 14 amino acids. Looked up from germline, CDR1 is LNHDA and CDR2 is SQIVND (reference sequence). The DNA for the CDR3 is TGTGCCAGTAAGGAGCAGGGAGGTGCAAATGAGCAGTTCTTC. It specifies CASKEQGGANEQFF.

The J gene is TRBJ2-3, the V gene TRBV11-2, with D maybe TRBD1 (5 bases). CDR1 and CDR2 from the germline V gene are SGHAT and FQNNGV. The CDR3 extends over 14 amino acids. Trimming removed 0 bases at V and 2 bases at J, with 6 bases between. In DNA form, the CDR3 reads TGTGCCAGCAGCTTAGAACAGGCCACAGATACGCAGTATTTT. The encoded protein is CASSLEQATDTQYF.

V and J are TRBV18 and TRBJ2-3; 11 bases agree with TRBD1. The CDR3 is 14 amino acids. Germline values: CDR1 KGHSH, CDR2 LQKENI. J was trimmed by 4 bases and V by 4 bases; bases with no gene match: 1. Here the CDR3 DNA reads TGTGCCAGCTCACGGGACAGGGGGGCAGATACGCAGTATTTT. This encodes CASSRDRGADTQYF.

The rearrangement links TRBV10-3 to TRBJ2-5; D tentatively reads TRBD1 or TRBD2 (5 bases each). Trimming took off 5 bases at V and 4 bases at J, with 23 bases between the two ends. The CDR3 spans 17 residues. CDR1 is ENHRY and CDR2 is SYGVKD in the germline V gene. The CDR3 DNA reads as TGTGCCATCAGTACCTCCCTGGGGACGGGTGGAGGAGAGACCCAGTACTTC. It yields the protein CAISTSLGTGGGETQYF.

The chain links TRBV18 to TRBJ2-7, with D maybe TRBD1 (5 bases). There are 15 residues in the CDR3. Germline V gene data show CDR1 as KGHSH and CDR2 as LQKENI. Trimming removed 4 bases from V and 2 bases from J, with 15 bases in between. The CDR3 nucleotides are TGTGCCAGCTCACAGATATTAACAGGAACCTACGAGCAGTACTTC. Protein: CASSQILTGTYEQYF.

The chain links TRBV6-5 to TRBJ1-2, with D possibly matching TRBD1 (6 bases). The CDR3 is made up of 13 amino acids. The V end was cut by 8 bases, the J end by 2 bases, with 12 bases between. Germline CDR1 MNHEY, CDR2 SVGAGI. In DNA, the CDR3 is TGTGCCAGCTTACAGGGAAGAAACTATGGCTACACCTTC. As protein: CASLQGRNYGYTF.

This sequence joins TRBV19 and TRBJ1-5; the D is unclear. The germline gives CDR1 LNHDA, CDR2 SQIVND (reference sequence). The germline V and J ends were trimmed by 3 bases and 1 base, with 13 bases remaining between them. This CDR3 is built from 16 residues. The CDR3 DNA reads TGTGCCAGTAGTATGCTTACGGGGAGCAGCAATCAGCCCCAGCATTTT. Translation gives CASSMLTGSSNQPQHF. Combining the CDR3 with reference TRBV19 and TRBJ1-5 gives the whole variable domain DGGITQSPKYLFRKEGQNVTLSCEQNLNHDAMYWYRQDPGQGLRLIYYSQIVNDFQKGDIAEGYSVSREKKESFPLTVTSAQKNPTAFYLCASSMLTGSSNQPQHFGDGTRLSIL.

CDR3 sequence reads: CASSLGAGPTNTEAFF. The CDR3 coding sequence is TGTGCCAGCAGCTTGGGGGCAGGGCCCACGAACACTGAAGCTTTCTTT. This chain links TRBV5-8 with TRBJ1-1; D possibly corresponds to TRBD1 (5 bases). V was cut by 0 bases and J by 1 base, with 13 bases left in between. This CDR3 has 16 residues. Germline CDR1 and CDR2: SGHTS and YDEGEE.

V usage is TRBV4-3 and J usage is TRBJ2-1; 8 bases match TRBD2. The CDR3 is made up of 15 amino acids. Germline values: CDR1 LGHNA, CDR2 YSLEER. Trimming at V came to 10 bases and at J to 4 bases, leaving 12 bases not matched to a gene. The CDR3 DNA follows: TGCGCCATCCCGATTCGACTAGCGCCTTACAATGAGCAGTTCTTC. Translation gives CAIPIRLAPYNEQFF.

The rearrangement joins TRBV11-2 to TRBJ1-3; D gene uncertain. Per germline, CDR1 SGHAT and CDR2 FQNNGV. The V end lost 4 bases, the J end lost 1 base, and 11 bases lay between the germline ends. CDR3 size: 15 residues. CDR3 in amino acids: CASSYFGGSGNTIYF. Here the CDR3 DNA reads TGTGCCAGCAGCTACTTCGGAGGATCTGGAAACACCATATATTTT.

V and J are TRBV30 and TRBJ1-4; unclear D gene. CDR1 is GTSNPN, CDR2 SVGIG, per germline (reference sequence). The CDR3 is 15 amino acids. V gave up 3 bases and J gave up 0 bases, with 11 bases separating them. Here the CDR3 DNA reads TGTGCCTGGAGCCATACAGCCTCAACTAATGAAAAACTGTTTTTT. Translating it yields CAWSHTASTNEKLFF.

The rearrangement joins TRBV7-3 to TRBJ2-2; 8 positions match TRBD1. The CDR3 runs to 15 residues. The germline gives CDR1 SGHTA, CDR2 FQGTGA. V was clipped by 6 bases and J by 3 bases; unmatched bases: 6. The CDR3 bases are TGTGCCAGCAGACCAGGGGGCTCTGACACCGGGGAGCTGTTTTTT. As protein: CASRPGGSDTGELFF.

The chain has TRBV29-1 and TRBJ2-3; 15 nucleotides agree with TRBD2. After removal of 6 bases from V and 1 base from J, the junction contained 8 bases not matched to a gene. The germline V gene encodes CDR1 SQVTM and CDR2 ANQGSEA. The CDR3 covers 17 residues. The CDR3: CSVPRTSGRAGTDTQYF. CDR3 nucleotide sequence: TGCAGCGTACCCCGGACTAGCGGGAGGGCCGGCACAGATACGCAGTATTTT.

This chain joins TRBV6-2 or TRBV6-3 and TRBJ2-1; 9 nucleotides match TRBD2. The length of the CDR3 is 18 residues. The germline V gene has CDR1 MNHEY and CDR2 SVGEGT. Losses at the gene ends were 5 bases for V and 5 bases for J; bases not matched to a gene: 16. The CDR3 DNA follows: TGTGCCAGCAGTCGCCCTCGGACTAGCGCCAACGTGAACAATGAGCAGTTCTTC. It codes for CASSRPRTSANVNNEQFF.

This sequence joins TRBV12-3 or TRBV12-4 and TRBJ2-7, with unresolved D. Trimming removed 7 bases from V and 2 bases from J, with 12 bases in between. This CDR3 comprises 13 residues. CDR3 coding DNA: TGTGCCAGCACCGAAACTGGAACCTACGAGCAGTACTTC. Its protein product is CASTETGTYEQYF.

The V and J genes are TRBV2 and TRBJ2-3; TRBD1 matches at 8 bases. The V gene's germline CDR1 is SNHLY and CDR2 FYNNEI. V was clipped by 6 bases and J by 2 bases; unmatched bases: 7. CDR3 length: 15 residues. CDR3 bases: TGTGCCAGCAGCGCCGGGACAGGAACCACAGATACGCAGTATTTT. Protein: CASSAGTGTTDTQYF. The full variable domain, in which reference TRBV2 and TRBJ2-3 provide the parts outside the CDR3, is EPEVTQTPSHQVTQMGQEVILRCVPISNHLYFYWYRQILGQKVEFLVSFYNNEISEKSEIFDDQFSVERPDGSNFTLKIRSTKLEDSAMYFCASSAGTGTTDTQYFGPGTRLTVL.

The CDR3 bases are TGTGCCAGCGAAAACAGGGGCGATTACACTGAAGCTTTCTTT. Encoded protein: CASENRGDYTEAFF. This sequence joins TRBV28 and TRBJ1-1; 7 bases agree with TRBD1. The V and J ends lost 8 bases and 3 bases, in that order; junction bases with no gene match: 9. Looked up from germline, CDR1 is MDHEN and CDR2 is SYDVKM. The CDR3 covers 14 residues.

The chain couples TRBV7-3 to TRBJ2-3, with 7 bases matching TRBD2. In germline, CDR1 is SGHTA, CDR2 FQGTGA. This CDR3 is 17 amino acids long. V shed 5 bases and J 7 bases; nucleotides not matched to a gene: 18. CDR3 in DNA: TGTGCCAGCAGCACCCTCTCTCGGAGCGGGGCTAGAAATACGCAGTATTTT. Its protein is CASSTLSRSGARNTQYF.

The V and J genes are TRBV19 and TRBJ1-3, with D maybe TRBD1 (6 bases). The CDR3 length is 14 residues. Germline V gives CDR1 LNHDA, CDR2 SQIVND (reference sequence). The germline V and J ends were trimmed by 8 bases and 2 bases, with 13 bases remaining between them. Written as DNA, the CDR3 is TGTGCCAGTCGGGCCAGGGGACCTGGAAACACCATATATTTT. Protein: CASRARGPGNTIYF.

This clone was detected only a few times. The gene calls are TRBV5-6 and TRBJ1-5; D is perhaps TRBD1 (6 bases). CDR3 size: 14 residues. Germline V gene sequence: CDR1 SGHDT, CDR2 YYEEEE. Trimming left V 2 bases short and J 6 bases short, with 12 bases between. In DNA form, the CDR3 reads TGTGCCAGCAGCTTAGGAGGGGGTGGTCAGCCCCAGCATTTT. This encodes CASSLGGGGQPQHF.

The rearrangement links TRBV29-1 to TRBJ2-1, with TRBD2 matching over 12 bases. Per germline, CDR1 SQVTM and CDR2 ANQGSEA. This CDR3 is 19 amino acids long. Trimming cost V 2 bases and J 0 bases; bases outside gene matches: 11. CDR3 coding DNA: TGCAGCGTTGAATGGCTAGCGGGAGGGAGGAGTAGCTCCTACAATGAGCAGTTCTTC. Its protein is CSVEWLAGGRSSSYNEQFF.

A few counts support this clone. The chain couples TRBV3-1 (or the pseudogene TRBV3-2) to TRBJ1-2, with 10 nucleotides matching TRBD1. Losses at the gene ends were 0 bases for V and 4 bases for J; bases not matched to a gene: 8. In germline, CDR1 is LGHDT, CDR2 YNNKEL (reference sequence). The CDR3 covers 17 residues. CDR3 sequence (DNA): TGTGCCAGCAGCCAAGATCTCGGGACAGGGGCTTTCTATGGCTACACCTTC. This encodes CASSQDLGTGAFYGYTF.

CDR3 in amino acids: CASSVVASGVDTQYF. For the CDR3, the DNA is TGTGCCAGCAGCGTAGTGGCTAGCGGGGTTGATACGCAGTATTTT. The chain employs TRBV9 and TRBJ2-3; 9 nucleotides match TRBD2. Per germline, CDR1 SGDLS and CDR2 YYNGEE. The trim removed 0 bases at V and 6 bases at J, leaving 5 bases unmatched. The CDR3 is 15 residues long. The full variable domain, completed using reference TRBV9 and TRBJ2-3, is DSGVTQTPKHLITATGQRVTLRCSPRSGDLSVYWYQQSLDQGLQFLIQYYNGEERAKGNILERFSAQQFPDLHSELNLSSLELGDSALYFCASSVVASGVDTQYFGPGTRLTVL.

The chain couples TRBV27 to TRBJ1-1; 7 nucleotides match TRBD1. Germline V gene lookup returns CDR1 MNHEY and CDR2 SMNVEV (reference sequence). V was clipped by 6 bases and J by 4 bases; unmatched bases: 5. CDR3 length equals 13 residues. The CDR3, as DNA: TGTGCCAGCAGGAACAGGGGAGTCACTGAAGCTTTCTTT. Its translation is CASRNRGVTEAFF.

The V and J genes are TRBV3-1 (or the pseudogene TRBV3-2) and TRBJ1-4; the D gene is possibly TRBD1 (5 bases). Germline V lookup: CDR1 LGHDT, CDR2 YNNKEL (reference sequence). The ends were cut back, 0 bases at V and 7 bases at J, with 12 bases in the middle. The CDR3 covers 15 residues. Here the CDR3 reads CASSQEGRAGEKLFF. The CDR3 nucleotides read TGTGCCAGCAGCCAAGAGGGCAGGGCGGGTGAAAAACTGTTTTTT.

The chain joins TRBV19 to TRBJ2-2; 7 bases are shared with TRBD2. The CDR3 runs to 15 residues. Germline values: CDR1 LNHDA, CDR2 SQIVND (reference sequence). The V gene end was trimmed by 6 bases and the J gene end by 0 bases; junction bases not matched to a gene: 4. CDR3 protein: CASSRRGTNTGELFF. The CDR3 DNA reads TGTGCCAGTAGCCGGCGGGGGACGAACACCGGGGAGCTGTTTTTT.

The chain employs TRBV6-4 and TRBJ1-2; 7 bases line up with TRBD1. In germline, CDR1 is MRHNA, CDR2 SNTAGT. The CDR3 runs to 13 residues. The trim removed 6 bases at V and 2 bases at J, leaving 3 bases unmatched. The CDR3 is CASRSGQNYGYTF. In DNA, the CDR3 is TGTGCCAGCAGATCGGGACAGAACTATGGCTACACCTTC.

The chain joins TRBV2 to TRBJ1-5; no definite D call. The CDR3 has 13 residues. Trimming pared 3 bases from V and 7 bases from J, leaving 10 bases between. In germline, CDR1 is SNHLY, CDR2 FYNNEI. The CDR3 coding sequence is TGTGCCAGCAGTGACCAGGCCGGGCAGCCCCAGCATTTT. Encoded protein: CASSDQAGQPQHF.

This chain connects TRBV5-1 to TRBJ2-2; 9 bases agree with TRBD2. Germline-derived CDR1 and CDR2 are SGHRS and YFSETQ. The length of the CDR3 is 17 residues. Trimming removed 4 bases from V and 4 bases from J; junction bases left unmatched: 11. As DNA, the CDR3 is TGCGCCAGCAGCGGGATAGCGGGGGTCGTTGGCACCGGGGAGCTGTTTTTT. This gives the protein CASSGIAGVVGTGELFF. Variable domain in full (rest from reference TRBV5-1 and TRBJ2-2): KAGVTQTPRYLIKTRGQQVTLSCSPISGHRSVSWYQQTPGQGLQFLFEYFSETQRNKGNFPGRFSGRQFSNSRSEMNVSTLELGDSALYLCASSGIAGVVGTGELFFGEGSRLTVL.

J is TRBJ2-3 and V is TRBV7-8; no definite D call. This CDR3 has 17 amino acids. Germline V CDR1 and CDR2: SGHVS, FQNEAQ. V was trimmed by 5 bases and J by 2 bases, leaving 20 bases between them. For the CDR3, the DNA is TGTGCCAGCAGCACACAGCCCCAGAGTGGAAACACAGATACGCAGTATTTT. As protein: CASSTQPQSGNTDTQYF.

This clone was counted once. The chain combines TRBV19 with TRBJ1-5, with 7 bases lining up with TRBD1. The CDR3 has 12 residues. Germline CDR1 reads LNHDA; CDR2 reads SQIVND (reference sequence). V trimming: 8 bases; J trimming: 5 bases; junction bases outside the gene matches: 3. CDR3 nucleotide sequence: TGTGCCAGTGGCGACAGGGATCAGCCCCAGCATTTT. Its translation is CASGDRDQPQHF.